The 18 T cell receptor beta chains given below trace back to one sample, sequenced in a study of identical twins. MiXCR, run by TCRdb on the 5' RACE reads, gives a single entry per CDR3 protein. Of some 500,000 distinct CDR3 sequences listed, around 14% are singletons. The sample was also reused in another study, on yellow fever vaccine responses in identical twins.

The sample taken for sequencing was CD4+ T cells sorted from blood. These receptors came from a woman younger than 30 in good health.

The rearrangement links TRBV10-3 to TRBJ2-3; the D gene is possibly TRBD1 (6 bases). The CDR3 length is 12 residues. CDR1 is ENHRY and CDR2 is SYGVKD in the germline V gene. The V end was cut by 10 bases, the J end by 4 bases, with 12 bases between. The CDR3 region is CATQGSADTQYF. Written as DNA, the CDR3 is TGTGCCACGCAGGGGAGCGCAGATACGCAGTATTTT.

The V call is TRBV6-6, the J call TRBJ2-2; D not certain. Germline V lookup: CDR1 MNHNY, CDR2 SVGAGI (reference sequence). The CDR3 consists of 11 residues. V was pared by 7 bases and J by 6 bases, with 6 bases between. The CDR3, as DNA: TGTGCCAGCAAATCGTCCGGGGAGCTGTTTTTT. Translation gives CASKSSGELFF.

The chain is built from TRBV10-3 and TRBJ1-4, with no clear D. CDR1 is ENHRY, CDR2 SYGVKD, per germline. This CDR3 spans 15 amino acids. Deletions cut 0 bases from V and 5 bases from J, with 10 bases between. The CDR3 DNA reads TGTGCCATCAGTGAGTCGTACCAGACGAATGAAAAACTGTTTTTT. Amino acids: CAISESYQTNEKLFF.

This chain connects TRBV28 to TRBJ2-7; a possible D gene is TRBD1 (6 bases). Trimming stripped 4 bases from V and 0 bases from J, with 13 bases between. The CDR3 is 15 residues long. The V gene's germline CDR1 is MDHEN and CDR2 SYDVKM. CDR3 sequence: CASSSSDRSSYEQYF. The DNA of the CDR3 is TGTGCCAGCAGTTCAAGCGACAGGAGCTCCTACGAGCAGTACTTC.

This clonotype was counted a few times. The chain is built from TRBV5-1 and TRBJ2-1; a weak D match, TRBD1 (5 bases). The germline gives CDR1 SGHRS, CDR2 YFSETQ. Trimming removed 0 bases from V and 7 bases from J, with 14 bases in between. CDR3 size: 15 residues. CDR3 coding DNA: TGCGCCAGCAGCTTGGCCGACAGTCTAAGGAATGAGCAGTTCTTC. Translated: CASSLADSLRNEQFF. Drawing the rest from reference TRBV5-1 and TRBJ2-1, the complete variable domain is KAGVTQTPRYLIKTRGQQVTLSCSPISGHRSVSWYQQTPGQGLQFLFEYFSETQRNKGNFPGRFSGRQFSNSRSEMNVSTLELGDSALYLCASSLADSLRNEQFFGPGTRLTVL.

There are a few counts of this clonotype. The gene calls are TRBV20-1 and TRBJ2-1, with 9 bases aligning to TRBD1. The CDR3 has 14 amino acids. With 3 bases clipped from V and 4 bases from J, the junction kept 4 bases outside the gene matches. CDR1 and CDR2 from the germline V gene are DFQATT and SNEGSKA (reference sequence). CDR3 bases: TGCAGTGCTAGTCGGACAGGGGTTTACAATGAGCAGTTCTTC. Protein product: CSASRTGVYNEQFF.

V usage is TRBV11-2 and J usage is TRBJ2-3; D unresolved. Germline CDR1 reads SGHAT; CDR2 reads FQNNGV. The CDR3 has 14 amino acids. Deletions cut 1 base from V and 6 bases from J, with 11 bases between. The CDR3 region has the DNA TGTGCCAGCAGCTTAGGACCGTCCCGTGATACGCAGTATTTT. Amino acids: CASSLGPSRDTQYF.

This clonotype was counted only a few times. The chain couples TRBV28 to TRBJ2-1; 9 bases match TRBD2. J lost 5 bases, V lost 5 bases, and 10 bases had no gene match. The CDR3 sequence is 16 residues long. Germline-derived CDR1 and CDR2 are MDHEN and SYDVKM. The CDR3 DNA reads TGTGCCAGCAGTCTAGGATCTAGCGGGAAACACAATGAGCAGTTCTTC. This codes for CASSLGSSGKHNEQFF.

In regard to this clonotype: Germline and junction disagree at one end, which may indicate a read error. The DNA for the CDR3 is TGTGCCAGCAGGGACGAGCGGCTGATCTTC. It is translated as CASRDERLIF. This chain links TRBV27 with TRBJ2-1, with TRBD2 as a possible D gene (5 bases). Germline V lookup: CDR1 MNHEY, CDR2 SMNVEV (reference sequence). This CDR3 is 10 amino acids long.

The V and J genes are TRBV5-1 and TRBJ2-7; D unclear. Per the germline V gene, CDR1 is SGHRS and CDR2 is YFSETQ. Trimming pared 4 bases from V and 4 bases from J, leaving 15 bases between. The CDR3 extends over 14 amino acids. The CDR3, as DNA: TGCGCCAGCAGCCCCTCAACGACCCTTTACGAGCAGTACTTC. Translation: CASSPSTTLYEQYF.

This clonotype turned up a few times. This chain links TRBV28 with TRBJ2-7; 14 bases align to TRBD2. This CDR3 spans 16 amino acids. V dropped 4 bases and J dropped 6; count of bases not matched to a gene: 8. Germline V gene sequence: CDR1 MDHEN, CDR2 SYDVKM. CDR3 in amino acids: CASSSWTSGRLLEQYF. As DNA, the CDR3 is TGTGCCAGCAGTTCCTGGACTAGCGGGAGGTTACTCGAGCAGTACTTC.

This clonotype was observed at least ten times. V and J are TRBV12-3 or TRBV12-4 and TRBJ2-1, with 12 bases lining up with TRBD2. CDR3 length: 16 amino acids. V was clipped by 10 bases and J by 0 bases; unmatched bases: 7. In DNA, the CDR3 is TGTGCCACCGGACTAGCGGGGATTAGCTCCTACAATGAGCAGTTCTTC. Encoded protein: CATGLAGISSYNEQFF.

The V call is TRBV5-8, the J call TRBJ2-7; D unresolved. Trimming took 5 bases from V and 4 from J, leaving 10 bases between them. CDR1 SGHTS and CDR2 YDEGEE come from the germline V gene. This CDR3 is 12 amino acids long. In DNA form, the CDR3 reads TGTGCCAGCAGTTACCCTTTGTACGAGCAGTACTTC. This gives the protein CASSYPLYEQYF.

This clonotype occurred a few times. The CDR3 reads CASSPTALETQYF. In DNA, the CDR3 is TGTGCCAGCAGCCCAACGGCCCTAGAGACCCAGTACTTC. The rearrangement links TRBV7-9 to TRBJ2-5, with D unresolved. The CDR3 sequence is 13 residues long. V lost 5 bases and J 4 bases, leaving 11 bases between the germline ends. Germline-derived CDR1 and CDR2 are SEHNR and FQNEAQ (reference sequence).

The CDR3 DNA follows: TGCAGCGCCAACGGAGGGGAAGAGACCCAGTACTTC. It translates to CSANGGEETQYF. The rearrangement joins TRBV29-1 to TRBJ2-5; tentative D call: TRBD2 (6 bases). The V and J ends lost 7 bases and 3 bases respectively, with 12 bases between them. This CDR3 spans 12 amino acids. Germline CDR1 SQVTM, CDR2 ANQGSEA.

This clonotype was seen a few times. The rearrangement links TRBV10-3 to TRBJ2-7, with TRBD2 as a possible D gene (6 bases). The CDR3 has 19 amino acids. The V gene's germline CDR1 is ENHRY and CDR2 SYGVKD. With 2 bases removed from V and 2 bases from J, the gap between germline ends came to 25 bases. The CDR3 bases are TGTGCCATCAGTGAGATGGGGATGTTCGCCTTCGGCGGGACCTACGAGCAGTACTTC. Translating gives CAISEMGMFAFGGTYEQYF.

This clonotype has a handful of counts. This rearrangement joins TRBV27 to TRBJ2-1; 12 nucleotides match TRBD2. The CDR3 has 16 residues. J lost 4 bases, V lost 2 bases, and 3 bases had no gene match. Germline-derived CDR1 and CDR2 are MNHEY and SMNVEV (reference sequence). CDR3 DNA: TGTGCCAGCAGTTTAATACTAGCGGGGGGTTACAATGAGCAGTTCTTC. Translating it yields CASSLILAGGYNEQFF.

In its sample, this clonotype was seen a few times. The CDR3 reads CASSKASGSYNEQFF. CDR3 DNA: TGCGCCAGCAGTAAAGCTAGCGGTTCCTACAATGAGCAGTTCTTC. This chain links TRBV10-2 with TRBJ2-1, with 7 bases fitting TRBD2. The CDR3 has 15 residues. The V segment lost 5 bases and the J segment 1 base; nucleotides outside the gene matches: 5. Germline values: CDR1 WSHSY, CDR2 SAAADI.